This T cell receptor beta chain stems from a study of T cells in Graves' hyperthyroidism and ophthalmopathy. General study results and limits: Separating ophthalmopathy from stable hyperthyroidism was achieved by a 13 V-J model.

On this clonotype itself: What it binds is unknown.

Diagnoses rested on clinical symptoms, serum thyroxine and TRAb, thyroid ultrasound and orbital computed tomography. Amplification yielded TCR beta CDR3 regions, with RNA transcripts as the source. The TCR CDR3 was amplified in a first-round RT-PCR using the HTBI primer set. From the multiplex PCR reads, TCRdb called clonotypes with MiXCR, one entry per CDR3 protein. The repertoire consists of some 510,000 distinct CDR3 sequences, with under 25% occurring once and the leading ten covering more than 20%. The CDR3 totals 14 residues. CDR1 is SGHTA, CDR2 FQGNSA, per germline. Unmatched junction bases numbered 6, after V lost 5 bases and J lost 4 bases.

Sequencing used blood. The TCR comes from a man younger than 30 with Graves' hyperthyroidism. The chain uses TRBV7-2 and TRBJ1-2; 8 nucleotides align to TRBD1. CDR3 loop: CASSPTGVAYGYTF. CDR3 sequence (DNA): TGTGCCAGCAGCCCGACAGGGGTTGCCTATGGCTACACCTTC. Variable domain in full (rest from reference TRBV7-2 and TRBJ1-2): GAGVSQSPSNKVTEKGKDVELRCDPISGHTALYWYRQSLGQGLEFLIYFQGNSAPDKSGLPSDRFSAERTGGSVSTLTIQRTQQEDSAVYLCASSPTGVAYGYTFGSGTRLTVV.